The 28 T cell receptor beta chains listed next were all sequenced from one sample in a study of ipilimumab plus nivolumab after autologous stem cell transplantation. Sequencing used immunoSEQ multiplex PCR; TCRdb keeps in-frame clones, though not all of them. This sample carries fewer than 15,000 clones, around 79% of them seen once, and the ten largest clones take 8% to 13%. The starting material was PBMCs, obtained in a trial of ipilimumab plus nivolumab as post-transplant consolidation. The receptor source for this set is a male donor with primary mediastinal lymphoma.

The chain couples TRBV7-9 to TRBJ2-5; 7 bases fit TRBD1. From germline, CDR1 is SEHNR and CDR2 FQNEAQ (reference sequence). V shed 5 bases and J 4 bases; nucleotides not matched to a gene: 4. The CDR3 runs to 13 residues. CDR3 nucleotide sequence: TGTGCCAGCAGCCAAAACAGGGGAGAGACCCAGTACTTC. This gives the protein CASSQNRGETQYF.

This clone was seen more than once but under ten times. The rearrangement uses TRBV7-8 and TRBJ2-2; D unclear. Trimming cost V 3 bases and J 1 base, with 12 bases left between them. The germline gives CDR1 SGHVS, CDR2 FQNEAQ. This CDR3 has 16 residues. CDR3 loop: CASSLVPQRNTGELFF. CDR3 bases: TGTGCCAGCAGCTTGGTTCCACAGAGGAACACCGGGGAGCTGTTTTTT.

This chain uses TRBV28 with TRBJ1-2, with D possibly matching TRBD1 (5 bases). With 8 bases removed from V and 1 base from J, the gap between germline ends came to 14 bases. The CDR3 totals 14 residues. In germline, CDR1 is MDHEN, CDR2 SYDVKM. The CDR3 region is CASFGTGFNYGYTF. The CDR3, as DNA: TGTGCCAGCTTCGGGACGGGGTTTAACTATGGCTACACCTTC.

The CDR3 here is CASSGPGTDNSPLHF. The DNA for the CDR3 is TGCGCCAGCAGCGGACCCGGGACAGATAATTCACCCCTCCACTTT. This chain connects TRBV5-1 to TRBJ1-6, with 7 bases fitting TRBD1. The length of the CDR3 is 15 residues. The germline gives CDR1 SGHRS, CDR2 YFSETQ. The V gene end was trimmed by 4 bases and the J gene end by 5 bases; junction bases not matched to a gene: 6.

The chain recombines TRBV29-1 with TRBJ1-1; 7 nucleotides agree with TRBD1. CDR3 size: 17 residues. Germline-derived CDR1 and CDR2 are SQVTM and ANQGSEA. The V and J ends lost 8 bases and 0 bases, in that order; junction bases with no gene match: 18. Written as DNA, the CDR3 is TGCAGCACCGAGGGGGACAGTGGAGGGGAGCTGAACACTGAAGCTTTCTTT. Its protein is CSTEGDSGGELNTEAFF. Combining the CDR3 with reference TRBV29-1 and TRBJ1-1 gives the whole variable domain SAVISQKPSRDICQRGTSLTIQCQVDSQVTMMFWYRQQPGQSLTLIATANQGSEATYESGFVIDKFPISRPNLTFSTLTVSNMSPEDSSIYLCSTEGDSGGELNTEAFFGQGTRLTVV.

The chain joins TRBV10-3 to TRBJ2-1; D possibly matches TRBD1 or TRBD2 (6 bases each). The CDR3 has 15 residues. V was trimmed by 6 bases and J by 8 bases, leaving 20 bases between them. From germline, CDR1 is ENHRY and CDR2 SYGVKD. The CDR3 here is CAISWGETGLDEQFF. DNA for the CDR3: TGTGCCATCAGCTGGGGGGAGACAGGTTTAGATGAGCAGTTCTTC.

The chain employs TRBV27 and TRBJ1-5, with D perhaps TRBD1 (6 bases). The length of the CDR3 is 14 residues. Germline CDR1 reads MNHEY; CDR2 reads SMNVEV (reference sequence). The V end lost 6 bases, the J end lost 5 bases, and 14 bases lay between the germline ends. CDR3 bases: TGTGCCAGCAGCCCGACAGGAGGGCATCAGCCCCAGCATTTT. This gives the protein CASSPTGGHQPQHF.

This chain uses TRBV5-1 with TRBJ2-3; 12 bases fit TRBD2. V gave up 0 bases and J gave up 5 bases; unmatched junction bases: 7. The germline V gene encodes CDR1 SGHRS and CDR2 YFSETQ. There are 17 residues in the CDR3. CDR3 sequence (DNA): TGCGCCAGCAGCTTGGAACCCCGGACTAGCGGGAAAGATACGCAGTATTTT. Its translation is CASSLEPRTSGKDTQYF.

The table lists this clone with a few counts. The V and J genes are TRBV30 and TRBJ1-1, with D perhaps matching TRBD1 (5 bases). This CDR3 region has 15 residues. The V gene lost 3 bases and the J gene lost 1 base, with 15 bases spanning the gap. The germline gives CDR1 GTSNPN, CDR2 SVGIG (reference sequence). The CDR3 nucleotides are TGTGCCTGGAGGACTTTCTACAGGAGGAACACTGAAGCTTTCTTT. Its protein is CAWRTFYRRNTEAFF.

The rearrangement links TRBV20-1 to TRBJ1-1; TRBD1 is a possible D gene (5 bases). The germline V gene encodes CDR1 DFQATT and CDR2 SNEGSKA (reference sequence). The CDR3 has 11 amino acids. V lost 3 bases and J 5 bases, leaving 7 bases between the germline ends. CDR3 region: CSARGGTEAFF. In DNA form, the CDR3 reads TGCAGTGCTAGGGGGGGGACTGAAGCTTTCTTT.

This clone was counted a few times. The chain is built from TRBV4-1 and TRBJ2-3, with D maybe TRBD1 (6 bases). Germline-derived CDR1 and CDR2 are MGHRA and YSYEKL. The CDR3 contains 17 residues. Trimming stripped 1 base from V and 2 bases from J, with 16 bases between. This CDR3 is CASSQGPGHQNTDTQYF. In nucleotides, the CDR3 is TGCGCCAGCAGCCAAGGGCCGGGACACCAGAACACAGATACGCAGTATTTT.

The V gene is TRBV28, the J gene TRBJ1-2; D might be TRBD1 (6 bases). The germline gives CDR1 MDHEN, CDR2 SYDVKM. The CDR3 has 14 residues. Trimming pared 3 bases from V and 7 bases from J, leaving 15 bases between. This chain's CDR3 is CASSLSTGSGGYTF. In nucleotides, the CDR3 is TGTGCCAGCAGTTTGTCTACAGGGTCGGGTGGCTACACCTTC.

This clone was detected only once. J is TRBJ1-1 and V is TRBV21-1; the table's D call, TRBD1, has no DNA check behind it. TRBV21-1 is shown as a pseudogene. The CDR3 runs to 12 residues. Here the CDR3 DNA reads TGTGCCCCCCGTCCGACAAACACTGAAGCTTTCTTT. It codes for CAPRPTNTEAFF.

The V gene is TRBV5-1, the J gene TRBJ2-2; a weak D match, TRBD2 (5 bases). The V end was cut by 0 bases, the J end by 8 bases, with 11 bases between. Germline V gene lookup returns CDR1 SGHRS and CDR2 YFSETQ. CDR3 size: 14 residues. CDR3 in amino acids: CASSLEGARGELFF. The CDR3 DNA reads as TGCGCCAGCAGCTTGGAGGGAGCTCGGGGGGAGCTGTTTTTT.

This chain links TRBV7-9 with TRBJ2-3; 12 nucleotides line up with TRBD2. The V and J ends lost 4 bases and 0 bases, in that order; junction bases with no gene match: 11. The CDR3 extends over 19 amino acids. CDR1 and CDR2 from the germline V gene are SEHNR and FQNEAQ (reference sequence). The DNA of the CDR3 is TGTGCCAGCAGCTCTTACGGGACTGGGACTAGCGGGAGCACAGATACGCAGTATTTT. This translates into CASSSYGTGTSGSTDTQYF.

The rearrangement joins TRBV5-1 to TRBJ2-7; TRBD2 agrees at 13 bases. The CDR3 extends over 14 amino acids. From germline, CDR1 is SGHRS and CDR2 YFSETQ. V was pared by 4 bases and J by 3 bases, with 1 base of the junction left unmatched. The CDR3 region is CASSRTSGSYEQYF. The CDR3 nucleotides read TGCGCCAGCAGCCGGACTAGCGGGAGCTACGAGCAGTACTTC.

For the CDR3, the DNA is TGTGCCAGCAGAACCTCGGCCGGGCTACAAGAGACCCAGTACTTC. Translation: CASRTSAGLQETQYF. The V gene is TRBV28, the J gene TRBJ2-5; D ambiguous. This CDR3 region has 15 residues. The germline gives CDR1 MDHEN, CDR2 SYDVKM. V gave up 6 bases and J gave up 2 bases, with 16 bases separating them.

This clone was seen more than once but under ten times. The rearrangement joins TRBV5-8 to TRBJ2-7, with TRBD1 as a possible D gene (6 bases). This CDR3 spans 15 amino acids. The germline V gene encodes CDR1 SGHTS and CDR2 YDEGEE. V was pared by 2 bases and J by 2 bases, with 14 bases between. For the CDR3, the DNA is TGTGCCAGCAGCTTCAAGGGGACACAGGCCTACGAGCAGTACTTC. It encodes CASSFKGTQAYEQYF. Looking up the rest from reference TRBV5-8 and TRBJ2-7 gives the full variable domain: EAGVTQSPTHLIKTRGQQATLRCSPISGHTSVYWYQQALGLGLQFLLWYDEGEERNRGNFPPRFSGRQFPNYSSELNVNALELEDSALYLCASSFKGTQAYEQYFGPGTRLTVT.

This chain links TRBV7-2 with TRBJ2-5; the D is unclear. CDR1 SGHTA and CDR2 FQGNSA come from the germline V gene. Trimming pared 5 bases from V and 2 bases from J, leaving 15 bases between. The CDR3 extends over 15 amino acids. CDR3 in amino acids: CASSASAQYQETQYF. Here the CDR3 DNA reads TGTGCCAGCAGCGCAAGCGCCCAATATCAAGAGACCCAGTACTTC.

The V gene is TRBV5-6, the J gene TRBJ2-3, with TRBD1 matching 9 bases. Trimming removed 1 base from V and 12 bases from J; junction bases left unmatched: 3. CDR1 is SGHDT, CDR2 YYEEEE, per germline. This CDR3 contains 12 residues. The CDR3 loop reads CASSLRTGDQYF. The CDR3 DNA follows: TGTGCCAGCAGCTTGAGGACAGGGGATCAGTATTTT.

The J gene is TRBJ1-1, the V gene TRBV11-3; D is perhaps TRBD1 (5 bases). The V end was cut by 4 bases, the J end by 0 bases, with 9 bases between. Per the germline V gene, CDR1 is SGHNT and CDR2 is YENEEA. CDR3 length: 14 amino acids. CDR3 DNA sequence: TGTGCCAGCAGCTACAGACAGTTGAACACTGAAGCTTTCTTT. Protein product: CASSYRQLNTEAFF.

In this sample, this clone turned up once. The V call is TRBV27, the J call TRBJ1-3, with TRBD1 identical over 8 bases. The CDR3 loop spans 13 amino acids. The germline V gene has CDR1 MNHEY and CDR2 SMNVEV (reference sequence). The ends lost 9 bases at V and 2 bases at J; junction bases unmatched: 3. The CDR3 region is CASKTGAGNTIYF. The CDR3 DNA follows: TGTGCCAGTAAGACAGGGGCTGGAAACACCATATATTTT.

CDR3 bases: TGTGCCAGCAGTCCTCCCGGACGGCATAATGAAAAACTGTTTTTT. Its translation: CASSPPGRHNEKLFF. The genes are TRBV28 and TRBJ1-4; no reliable D call. The germline V and J ends were trimmed by 5 bases and 4 bases, with 14 bases remaining between them. Germline V CDR1 and CDR2: MDHEN, SYDVKM. The CDR3 sequence is 15 residues long.

This clone has a handful of counts. The rearrangement uses TRBV28 and TRBJ2-3; possibly TRBD2 for D (6 bases). CDR3 size: 16 residues. From germline, CDR1 is MDHEN and CDR2 SYDVKM. Deletions cut 0 bases from V and 3 bases from J, with 13 bases between. The CDR3 nucleotides are TGTGCCAGCAGTTTATGGGCGGGATCGGGAACAGATACGCAGTATTTT. Its protein product is CASSLWAGSGTDTQYF.

The J gene is TRBJ1-3, the V gene TRBV5-4; D gene ambiguous. This CDR3 has 17 residues. Germline V gene sequence: CDR1 SGHNT, CDR2 YYREEE (reference sequence). The V end lost 0 bases, the J end lost 0 bases, and 13 bases lay between the germline ends. The CDR3 here is CASSLGSGRSSGNTIYF. CDR3 nucleotides: TGTGCCAGCAGCTTGGGGTCTGGTCGGAGCTCTGGAAACACCATATATTTT.

The V gene is TRBV6-6, the J gene TRBJ2-7, with D maybe TRBD1 (7 bases). With 8 bases removed from V and 0 bases from J, the gap between germline ends came to 17 bases. The CDR3 is 15 amino acids. Germline assignment: CDR1 MNHNY and CDR2 SVGAGI (reference sequence). The CDR3 region has the DNA TGTGCCAGCGTGGGGCGGGACAGTAGCTCCTACGAGCAGTACTTC. Encoded protein: CASVGRDSSSYEQYF.

The chain links TRBV7-9 to TRBJ1-1; D might be TRBD1 (5 bases). V was shortened by 5 bases and J by 0 bases, with 13 bases between the two germline ends. The CDR3 is 15 residues long. CDR1 and CDR2 from the germline V gene are SEHNR and FQNEAQ (reference sequence). The CDR3 reads CASSLDRGVNTEAFF. Written as DNA, the CDR3 is TGTGCCAGCAGCCTAGATCGGGGGGTGAACACTGAAGCTTTCTTT.

The chain recombines TRBV19 with TRBJ2-2, with 11 nucleotides matching TRBD1. The V gene end was trimmed by 6 bases and the J gene end by 7 bases; junction bases not matched to a gene: 4. The CDR3 spans 14 residues. Germline CDR1 reads LNHDA; CDR2 reads SQIVND (reference sequence). The CDR3 DNA reads as TGTGCCAGTAGGGACAGGGGGCCGGGCGGGGAGCTGTTTTTT. Its translation is CASRDRGPGGELFF.